This TCR beta chain was captured in a study of cytomegalovirus exposure and HLA in healthy donors. In the PCR, 60 Vbeta and 13 Jbeta primers were used. This table comes from immunoSEQ multiplex PCR, and its TCRdb copy is limited to in-frame clones, with some not included. This sample has roughly 100,000 clones, with roughly four fifths found just once. The germline CDR1 and CDR2 sequences are SEHNR and FQNEAQ (reference sequence). The CDR3 length is 13 residues. Concerning this clone itself: The germline gene is not matched at one end of the junction; a read error may be the cause.

The TCR sequence derives from a male donor in good health and CMV-seropositive. The J gene is TRBJ1-1, the V gene TRBV7-9, with D possibly being TRBD1 (6 bases). The specimen sequenced was PBMCs. The CDR3 DNA is TGTGCCCGCAGCCAACAGGGGAACACTGAAGCTTTCTTT. Amino acids: CARSQQGNTEAFF.